This T cell receptor beta chain came from a study of human T cells and chemical hapten exposure. Time point: patch test 2, 6 weeks after DPC sensitization. The treatment denotes: therapeutic diphenylcyclopropenone sensitization with weekly scalp DPC. From germline, CDR1 is GTSNPN and CDR2 SVGIG (reference sequence). V lost 4 bases, J lost 3 bases, and 19 bases lay in between. The CDR3 length is 15 residues. This clonotype was seen only a few times. TCRdb redid the calling of the RACE reads with MiXCR, one entry per CDR3 protein. Among about 42,000 distinct CDR3 sequences listed, around 10% were seen once.

The chain recombines TRBV30 with TRBJ2-7, with D perhaps given as TRBD1 or TRBD2 (5 bases each). The clonotype comes from a middle-aged woman with alopecia areata. Some clones in this sample may be carry-over from other donors' samples. Sequences were derived from whole blood, sampled in connection with sensitization to the hapten diphenylcyclopropenone (DPC). CDR3 residues: CAWTPRPGTVYEQYF. The CDR3 nucleotides are TGTGCCTGGACTCCCAGACCCGGGACGGTCTACGAGCAGTACTTC.